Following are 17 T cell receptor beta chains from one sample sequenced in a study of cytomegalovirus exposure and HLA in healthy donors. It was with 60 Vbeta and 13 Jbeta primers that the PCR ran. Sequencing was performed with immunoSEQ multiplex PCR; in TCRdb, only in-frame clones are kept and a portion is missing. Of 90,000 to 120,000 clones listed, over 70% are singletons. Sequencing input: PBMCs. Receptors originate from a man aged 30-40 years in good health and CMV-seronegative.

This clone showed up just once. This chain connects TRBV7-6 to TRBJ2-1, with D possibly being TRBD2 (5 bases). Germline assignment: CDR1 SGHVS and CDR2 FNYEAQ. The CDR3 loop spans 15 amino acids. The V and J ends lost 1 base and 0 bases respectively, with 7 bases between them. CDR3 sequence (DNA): TGTGCCAGCAGCTTAGGGGAGAGCTCCTACAATGAGCAGTTCTTC. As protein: CASSLGESSYNEQFF.

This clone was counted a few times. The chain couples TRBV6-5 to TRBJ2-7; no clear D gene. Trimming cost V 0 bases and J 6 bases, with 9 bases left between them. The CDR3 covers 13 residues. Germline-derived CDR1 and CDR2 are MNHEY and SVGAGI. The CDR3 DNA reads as TGTGCCAGCAGTTACTCTAACGGTTTCGAGCAGTACTTC. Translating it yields CASSYSNGFEQYF.

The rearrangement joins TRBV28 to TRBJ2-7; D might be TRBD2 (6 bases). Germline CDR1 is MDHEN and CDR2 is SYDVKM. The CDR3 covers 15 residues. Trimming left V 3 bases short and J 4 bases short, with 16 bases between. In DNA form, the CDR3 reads TGTGCCAGCAGTTTGGGGCCGGGAGTAGGTTACGAGCAGTACTTC. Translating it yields CASSLGPGVGYEQYF.

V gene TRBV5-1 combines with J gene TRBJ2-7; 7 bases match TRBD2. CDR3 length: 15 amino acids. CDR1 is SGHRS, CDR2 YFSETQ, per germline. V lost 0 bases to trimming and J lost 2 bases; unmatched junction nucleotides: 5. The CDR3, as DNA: TGCGCCAGCAGCTTGGCCGGCGGGAGCCCCTACGAGCAGTACTTC. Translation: CASSLAGGSPYEQYF.

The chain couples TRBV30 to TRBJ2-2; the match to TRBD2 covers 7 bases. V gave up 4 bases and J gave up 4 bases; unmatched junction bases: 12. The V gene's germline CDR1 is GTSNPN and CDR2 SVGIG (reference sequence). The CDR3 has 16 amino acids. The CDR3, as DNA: TGTGCCTGGACTCTAAGGGGAGGGAGTCGCACCGGGGAGCTGTTTTTT. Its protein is CAWTLRGGSRTGELFF.

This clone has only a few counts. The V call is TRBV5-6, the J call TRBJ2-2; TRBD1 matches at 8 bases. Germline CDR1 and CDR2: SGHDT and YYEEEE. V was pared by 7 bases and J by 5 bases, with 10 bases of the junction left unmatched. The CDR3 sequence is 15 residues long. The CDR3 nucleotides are TGTGCCAGCCTTTCGGGCAGGGGGCGAACCGGGGAGCTGTTTTTT. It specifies CASLSGRGRTGELFF.

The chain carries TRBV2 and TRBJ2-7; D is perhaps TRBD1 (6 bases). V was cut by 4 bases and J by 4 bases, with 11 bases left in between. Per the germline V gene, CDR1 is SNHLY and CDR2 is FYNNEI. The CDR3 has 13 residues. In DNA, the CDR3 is TGTGCCAGCAGTGTTGGGGGCGGGTACGAGCAGTACTTC. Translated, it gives CASSVGGGYEQYF. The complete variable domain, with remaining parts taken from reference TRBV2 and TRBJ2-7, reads EPEVTQTPSHQVTQMGQEVILRCVPISNHLYFYWYRQILGQKVEFLVSFYNNEISEKSEIFDDQFSVERPDGSNFTLKIRSTKLEDSAMYFCASSVGGGYEQYFGPGTRLTVT.

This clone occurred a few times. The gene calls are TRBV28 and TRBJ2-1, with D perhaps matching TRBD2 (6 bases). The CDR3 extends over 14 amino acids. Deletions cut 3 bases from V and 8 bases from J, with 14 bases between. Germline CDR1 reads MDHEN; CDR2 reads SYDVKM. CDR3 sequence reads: CASSFGGGLDEQFF. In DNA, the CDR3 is TGTGCCAGCAGTTTCGGGGGAGGTCTCGATGAGCAGTTCTTC.

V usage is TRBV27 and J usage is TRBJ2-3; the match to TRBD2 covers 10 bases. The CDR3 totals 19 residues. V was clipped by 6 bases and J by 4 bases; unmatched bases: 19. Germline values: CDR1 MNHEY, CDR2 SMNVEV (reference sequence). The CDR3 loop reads CASSPGFRSSGRGADTQYF. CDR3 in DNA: TGTGCCAGCAGCCCAGGTTTCCGCTCTAGCGGGAGAGGGGCAGATACGCAGTATTTT.

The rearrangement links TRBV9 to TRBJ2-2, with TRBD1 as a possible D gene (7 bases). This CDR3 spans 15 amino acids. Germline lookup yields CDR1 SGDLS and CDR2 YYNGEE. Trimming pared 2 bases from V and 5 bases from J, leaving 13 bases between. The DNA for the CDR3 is TGTGCCAGCAGCGTGGAGGGGGCTAGGACCGGGGAGCTGTTTTTT. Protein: CASSVEGARTGELFF.

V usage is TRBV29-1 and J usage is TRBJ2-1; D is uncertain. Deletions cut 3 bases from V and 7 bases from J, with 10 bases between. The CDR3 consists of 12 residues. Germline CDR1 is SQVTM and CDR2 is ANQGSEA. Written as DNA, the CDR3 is TGCAGCGTTGACGGGTTGGGTAATGAGCAGTTCTTC. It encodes CSVDGLGNEQFF.

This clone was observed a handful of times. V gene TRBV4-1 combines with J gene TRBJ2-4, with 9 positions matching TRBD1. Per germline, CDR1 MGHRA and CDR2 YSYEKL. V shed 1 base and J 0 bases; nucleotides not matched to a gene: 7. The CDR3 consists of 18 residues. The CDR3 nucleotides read TGCGCCAGCAGCCAAGGAATGACAGGGGGGGAAGCCAAAAACATTCAGTACTTC. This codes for CASSQGMTGGEAKNIQYF.

The CDR3 DNA follows: TGTGCCAGCAGCTTGGATGGCTCGCAGTACTTC. Translated, it gives CASSLDGSQYF. The rearrangement joins TRBV5-6 to TRBJ2-7, with D uncertain. Germline values: CDR1 SGHDT, CDR2 YYEEEE. The CDR3 is made up of 11 amino acids. The ends were cut back, 0 bases at V and 9 bases at J, with 7 bases in the middle.

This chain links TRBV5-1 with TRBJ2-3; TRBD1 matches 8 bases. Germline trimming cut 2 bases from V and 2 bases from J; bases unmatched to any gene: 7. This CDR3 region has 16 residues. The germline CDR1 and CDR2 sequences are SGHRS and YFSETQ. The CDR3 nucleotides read TGCGCCAGCAGCTTCGGACAGGGATTACTCACAGATACGCAGTATTTT. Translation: CASSFGQGLLTDTQYF.

The CDR3 protein is CASSRQWGDEAFF. CDR3 bases: TGTGCCAGCAGCCGACAGTGGGGCGATGAAGCTTTCTTT. This chain links TRBV6-5 with TRBJ1-1; tentative D call: TRBD1 (5 bases). V was clipped by 6 bases and J by 7 bases, with 15 bases between them. The CDR3 loop spans 13 amino acids. CDR1 is MNHEY, CDR2 SVGAGI, per germline.

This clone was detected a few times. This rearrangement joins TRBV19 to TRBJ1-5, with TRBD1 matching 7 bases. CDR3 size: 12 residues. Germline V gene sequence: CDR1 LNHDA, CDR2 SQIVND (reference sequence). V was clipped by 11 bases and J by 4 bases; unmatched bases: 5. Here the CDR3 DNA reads TGTGCCGTAGCGACAGGGAATCAGCCCCAGCATTTT. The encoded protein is CAVATGNQPQHF.

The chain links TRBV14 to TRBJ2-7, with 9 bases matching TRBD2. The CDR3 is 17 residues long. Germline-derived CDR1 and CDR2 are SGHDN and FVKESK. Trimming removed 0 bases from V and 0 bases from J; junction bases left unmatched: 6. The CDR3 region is CASSQEFETSGSYEQYF. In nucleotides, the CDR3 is TGTGCCAGCAGCCAAGAATTCGAGACTAGCGGCTCCTACGAGCAGTACTTC.